This T cell receptor (beta chain) was recorded in a study of early T cells in non-severe SARS-CoV-2 infection. MiXCR, run by TCRdb on the 5' RACE reads, gives a single entry per CDR3 protein. The table lists tens of thousands of distinct CDR3 sequences, about 7% of them singletons. This clonotype was seen repeatedly, ten times or more. V lost 1 base to trimming and J lost 2 bases, with 12 bases between them. Per germline, CDR1 LGHDT and CDR2 YNNKEL (reference sequence). The CDR3 covers 15 residues. This receptor was taken from an adult who was a healthcare worker with PCR-confirmed SARS-CoV-2 infection or an uninfected control (not recorded which). Input material: whole blood. The chain is built from TRBV3-1 and TRBJ2-7; D possibly matches TRBD1 or TRBD2 (5 bases each). The CDR3 region is CASSQGGGLPYEQYF. The CDR3 DNA reads TGTGCCAGCAGCCAAGGGGGCGGACTCCCCTACGAGCAGTACTTC.